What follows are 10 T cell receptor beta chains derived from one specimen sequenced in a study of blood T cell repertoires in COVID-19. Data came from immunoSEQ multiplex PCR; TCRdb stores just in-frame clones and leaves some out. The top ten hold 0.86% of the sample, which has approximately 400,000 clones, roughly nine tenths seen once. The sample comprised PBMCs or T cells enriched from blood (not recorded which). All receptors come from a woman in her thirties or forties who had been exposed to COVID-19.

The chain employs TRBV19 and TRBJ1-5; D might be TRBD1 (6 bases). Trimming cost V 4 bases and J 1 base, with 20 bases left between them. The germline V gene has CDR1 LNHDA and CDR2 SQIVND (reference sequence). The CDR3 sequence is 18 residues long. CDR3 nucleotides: TGTGCCAGTAGTACCCCTGCGCTGTTTCAGGGGAGCAATCAGCCCCAGCATTTT. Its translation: CASSTPALFQGSNQPQHF. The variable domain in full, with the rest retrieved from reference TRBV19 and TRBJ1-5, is DGGITQSPKYLFRKEGQNVTLSCEQNLNHDAMYWYRQDPGQGLRLIYYSQIVNDFQKGDIAEGYSVSREKKESFPLTVTSAQKNPTAFYLCASSTPALFQGSNQPQHFGDGTRLSIL.

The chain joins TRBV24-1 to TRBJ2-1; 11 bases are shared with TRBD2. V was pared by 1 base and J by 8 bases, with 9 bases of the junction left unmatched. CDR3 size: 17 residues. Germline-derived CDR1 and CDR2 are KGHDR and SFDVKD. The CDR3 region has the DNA TGTGCCACCAGTGATTTTGGTAGCGGGAGGGCCGGGGATGAGCAGTTCTTC. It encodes CATSDFGSGRAGDEQFF.

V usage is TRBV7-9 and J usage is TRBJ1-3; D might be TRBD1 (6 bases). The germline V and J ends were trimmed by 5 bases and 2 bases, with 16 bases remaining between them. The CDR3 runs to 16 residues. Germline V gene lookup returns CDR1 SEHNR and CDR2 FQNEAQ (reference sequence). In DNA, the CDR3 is TGTGCCAGCAGCGCAGCCGGACAGATTACTGGAAACACCATATATTTT. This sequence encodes CASSAAGQITGNTIYF.

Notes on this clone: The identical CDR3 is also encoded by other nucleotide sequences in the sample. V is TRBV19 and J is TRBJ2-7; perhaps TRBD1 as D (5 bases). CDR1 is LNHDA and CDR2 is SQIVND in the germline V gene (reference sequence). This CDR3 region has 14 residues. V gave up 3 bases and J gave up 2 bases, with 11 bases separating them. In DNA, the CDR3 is TGTGCCAGTAGTATCGGGCAGGGCGCCTACGAGCAGTACTTC. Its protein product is CASSIGQGAYEQYF.

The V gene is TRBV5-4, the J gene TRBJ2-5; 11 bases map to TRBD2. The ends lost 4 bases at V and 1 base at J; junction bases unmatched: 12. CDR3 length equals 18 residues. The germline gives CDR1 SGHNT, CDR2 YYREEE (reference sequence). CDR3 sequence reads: CASSPIGRLAGSQETQYF. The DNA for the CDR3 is TGTGCCAGCAGCCCCATCGGTAGACTAGCGGGGAGCCAAGAGACCCAGTACTTC. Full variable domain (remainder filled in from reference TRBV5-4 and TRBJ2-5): ETGVTQSPTHLIKTRGQQVTLRCSSQSGHNTVSWYQQALGQGPQFIFQYYREEENGRGNFPPRFSGLQFPNYSSELNVNALELDDSALYLCASSPIGRLAGSQETQYFGPGTRLLVL.

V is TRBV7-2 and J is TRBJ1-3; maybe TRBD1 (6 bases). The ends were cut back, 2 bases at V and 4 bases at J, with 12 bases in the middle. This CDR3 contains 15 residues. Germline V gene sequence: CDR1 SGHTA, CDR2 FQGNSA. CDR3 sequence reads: CASSLNSGVGNTIYF. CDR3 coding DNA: TGTGCCAGCAGCTTAAATTCAGGGGTGGGAAACACCATATATTTT.

CDR3 bases: TGTGCCTGGGCTCGGGGGGGGTTCTCCTACGAGCAGTACTTC. As protein: CAWARGGFSYEQYF. This chain links TRBV30 with TRBJ2-7, with 8 bases lining up with TRBD2. The CDR3 length is 14 residues. The germline CDR1 and CDR2 sequences are GTSNPN and SVGIG (reference sequence). V lost 5 bases and J lost 0; bases outside the gene matches: 6.

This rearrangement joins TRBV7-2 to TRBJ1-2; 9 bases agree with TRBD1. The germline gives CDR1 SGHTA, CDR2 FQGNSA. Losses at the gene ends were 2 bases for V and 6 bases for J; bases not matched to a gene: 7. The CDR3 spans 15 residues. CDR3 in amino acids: CASSLPGGTGNGYTF. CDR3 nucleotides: TGTGCCAGCAGCTTACCAGGGGGGACAGGGAATGGCTACACCTTC.

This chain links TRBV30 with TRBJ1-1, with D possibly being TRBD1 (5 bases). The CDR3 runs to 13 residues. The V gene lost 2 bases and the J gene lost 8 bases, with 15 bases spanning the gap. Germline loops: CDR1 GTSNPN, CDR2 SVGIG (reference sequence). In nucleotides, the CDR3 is TGTGCCTGGAGTTTGGGAGGGACCGGGGAAGCTTTCTTT. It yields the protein CAWSLGGTGEAFF.

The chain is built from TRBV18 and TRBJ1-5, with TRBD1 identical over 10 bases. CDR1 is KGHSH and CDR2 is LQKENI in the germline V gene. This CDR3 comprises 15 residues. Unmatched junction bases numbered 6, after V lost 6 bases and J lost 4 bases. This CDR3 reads CASSPGQGQNQPQHF. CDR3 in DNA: TGTGCCAGCTCTCCGGGACAGGGGCAGAATCAGCCCCAGCATTTT.